Following are 6 T cell receptor beta chains from one sample sequenced in a study of shared clonotypes between healthy human individuals. Produced via immunoSEQ multiplex PCR; TCRdb's table is partial and in-frame only. The sample gives approximately 2.5 million clones, 80% to 95% of which show up once; approximately 0.37% is in the top ten. The sample comprised naive CD4+ T cells from PBMCs. This sample's subset: CD45RA+ positively selected. The receptors were gathered from a man between 18 and 29 years old in good health. Some clones in this sample may be carry-over from other donors' samples.

The DNA for the CDR3 is TGTGCCAGCAGTTTATTCGCGGGAGTGTCCCCAGATACGCAGTATTTT. Its translation is CASSLFAGVSPDTQYF. The chain carries TRBV27 and TRBJ2-3; 7 nucleotides agree with TRBD2. V dropped 1 base and J dropped 4; count of bases not matched to a gene: 8. This CDR3 is 16 amino acids long. Germline CDR1 is MNHEY and CDR2 is SMNVEV (reference sequence).

Concerning this clone: Other DNA sequences from this sample encode an identical CDR3 as well. The V gene is TRBV27, the J gene TRBJ2-3, with 8 bases identical to TRBD2. The V gene's germline CDR1 is MNHEY and CDR2 SMNVEV (reference sequence). Trimming took 3 bases from V and 3 from J; bases not matched to a gene: 2. This CDR3 has 14 residues. For the CDR3, the DNA is TGTGCCAGCAGTTTTACTAGCGGAACAGATACGCAGTATTTT. As protein: CASSFTSGTDTQYF.

The CDR3 is CASSIQTGDVEVFGANVLTF. Written as DNA, the CDR3 is TGTGCCAGTAGTATCCAGACAGGGGACGTGGAGGTTTTTGGGGCCAACGTCCTGACTTTC. V usage is TRBV19 and J usage is TRBJ2-6; the match to TRBD1 covers 8 bases. V dropped 3 bases and J dropped 3; count of bases not matched to a gene: 16. The CDR3 contains 20 residues. Per the germline V gene, CDR1 is LNHDA and CDR2 is SQIVND (reference sequence). The full variable domain, completed using reference TRBV19 and TRBJ2-6, is DGGITQSPKYLFRKEGQNVTLSCEQNLNHDAMYWYRQDPGQGLRLIYYSQIVNDFQKGDIAEGYSVSREKKESFPLTVTSAQKNPTAFYLCASSIQTGDVEVFGANVLTFGAGSRLTVL.

The rearrangement links TRBV2 to TRBJ1-5; 8 bases are shared with TRBD1. The germline gives CDR1 SNHLY, CDR2 FYNNEI. The CDR3 consists of 14 residues. The V and J ends lost 2 bases and 5 bases, in that order; junction bases with no gene match: 2. The DNA of the CDR3 is TGTGCCAGCAGTGAAAACAGGGGGGATCAGCCCCAGCATTTT. Its protein is CASSENRGDQPQHF. The full variable domain, with the rest looked up from reference TRBV2 and TRBJ1-5, is EPEVTQTPSHQVTQMGQEVILRCVPISNHLYFYWYRQILGQKVEFLVSFYNNEISEKSEIFDDQFSVERPDGSNFTLKIRSTKLEDSAMYFCASSENRGDQPQHFGDGTRLSIL.

This clone was picked up one time. The chain has TRBV28 and TRBJ1-5; unclear D gene. This CDR3 has 14 residues. Germline V CDR1 and CDR2: MDHEN, SYDVKM. Trimming pared 6 bases from V and 0 bases from J, leaving 9 bases between. The CDR3: CASRGSYSNQPQHF. The CDR3 DNA sequence: TGTGCCAGCAGAGGGTCCTATAGCAATCAGCCCCAGCATTTT.

This chain joins TRBV6-1 and TRBJ1-1; D ambiguous. CDR1 is MNHNS and CDR2 is SASEGT in the germline V gene. This CDR3 comprises 14 residues. Trimming shortened V by 3 bases and J by 0 bases, and 8 bases separated the two germline ends. CDR3 residues: CASSEWTVNTEAFF. As DNA, the CDR3 is TGTGCCAGCAGTGAGTGGACGGTGAACACTGAAGCTTTCTTT.